The 31 T cell receptor beta chains below come from one sample, sequenced in a study of CD8+CD57+ T cells in acquired aplastic anemia. The use of genomic DNA as template underpinned the TCR beta VDJ and CDR3 profiling. TCRdb independently ran MiXCR on the reads; one entry per CDR3 protein. This table has roughly 200,000 distinct CDR3 sequences, over 60% appearing once. Sequencing was done on a sample of sorted CD4+, CD8+, or CD8+CD57+ T cells (not recorded which) from PBMCs. The receptors stem from a human donor in good health.

The J gene is TRBJ1-2, the V gene TRBV9; no reliable D call. There are 15 residues in the CDR3. Trimming stripped 3 bases from V and 7 bases from J, with 19 bases between. Looked up from germline, CDR1 is SGDLS and CDR2 is YYNGEE. CDR3 sequence reads: CASSAPRLGNPGYTF. CDR3 bases: TGTGCCAGCAGCGCCCCTCGGTTAGGCAATCCTGGCTACACCTTC.

The chain has TRBV25-1 and TRBJ2-3, with TRBD2 matching 10 bases. The ends lost 10 bases at V and 2 bases at J; junction bases unmatched: 6. The CDR3 contains 14 residues. CDR1 and CDR2 from the germline V gene are MGHDK and SYGVNS. CDR3 nucleotides: TGTGCCACCCGGGGACTAGCGCACACAGATACGCAGTATTTT. Its translation is CATRGLAHTDTQYF.

The chain combines TRBV7-6 with TRBJ2-7; 7 positions match TRBD1. J gave up 2 bases and V 5 bases, and 6 bases lay outside the gene matches. The CDR3 length is 14 residues. CDR1 and CDR2 (germline): SGHVS, FNYEAQ. The CDR3 region is CASSGKGGTYEQYF. CDR3 DNA: TGTGCCAGCAGCGGAAAAGGGGGCACCTACGAGCAGTACTTC.

A few counts support this clonotype. This chain joins TRBV20-1 and TRBJ2-1; D is undetermined. This CDR3 is built from 12 residues. V lost 3 bases to trimming and J lost 8 bases, with 11 bases between them. The V gene's germline CDR1 is DFQATT and CDR2 SNEGSKA (reference sequence). The CDR3 reads CSARSFVDEQFF. The CDR3, as DNA: TGCAGTGCTAGGTCGTTTGTGGATGAGCAGTTCTTC.

The rearrangement links TRBV3-1 to TRBJ2-6; no clear D. Germline V lookup: CDR1 LGHDT, CDR2 YNNKEL (reference sequence). CDR3 length equals 17 residues. The V and J ends lost 1 base and 5 bases respectively, with 15 bases between them. The CDR3 DNA is TGTGCCAGCAGCCAAGTCCAGGATCATACAAGGGCCAACGTCCTGACTTTC. As protein: CASSQVQDHTRANVLTF.

The chain combines TRBV7-2 with TRBJ2-3; 10 nucleotides line up with TRBD2. Germline CDR1 is SGHTA and CDR2 is FQGNSA. The V gene end was trimmed by 5 bases and the J gene end by 4 bases; junction bases not matched to a gene: 6. This CDR3 contains 15 residues. CDR3 coding DNA: TGTGCCAGCAGCCCGCAGCGGGAGGGGGCAGATACGCAGTATTTT. Translation: CASSPQREGADTQYF.

The V call is TRBV7-2, the J call TRBJ2-1; 10 bases align to TRBD2. The CDR3 runs to 14 residues. J gave up 7 bases and V 5 bases, and 5 bases lay outside the gene matches. Germline CDR1 SGHTA, CDR2 FQGNSA. The CDR3 DNA is TGTGCCAGCAGCACGGGACTAGCGTTTAATGAGCAGTTCTTC. This encodes CASSTGLAFNEQFF.

This clonotype was seen just once. The CDR3 protein is CATRTAGREQFF. In DNA, the CDR3 is TGTGCCACCCGGACAGCGGGGCGTGAGCAGTTCTTC. J is TRBJ2-1 and V is TRBV6-5, with D possibly matching TRBD2 (7 bases). The CDR3 is 12 amino acids. The V gene's germline CDR1 is MNHEY and CDR2 SVGAGI. Between the trimmed V and J ends, which lost 10 bases and 9 bases, there was a span of 16 bases.

The chain employs TRBV2 and TRBJ1-2, with D possibly matching TRBD1 (6 bases). The CDR3 extends over 14 amino acids. The germline V gene has CDR1 SNHLY and CDR2 FYNNEI. Trimming stripped 7 bases from V and 2 bases from J, with 14 bases between. The CDR3 DNA follows: TGTGCCAGCAACCAGGGAAGGGGGAACTATGGCTACACCTTC. Translated, it gives CASNQGRGNYGYTF.

As for this clonotype: A much larger clone lies one base from this, so it may be a read error. No conserved phenylalanine or tryptophan ends this CDR3, so it is likely a read error. J is TRBJ2-2 and V is TRBV20-1; 10 nucleotides match TRBD2. The V segment lost 1 base and the J segment 3 bases; nucleotides outside the gene matches: 8. The CDR3 has 17 residues. Germline V gene sequence: CDR1 DFQATT, CDR2 SNEGSKA (reference sequence). In DNA form, the CDR3 reads TGCAGTGCTAGAGGGGGGCCAGCGGGGGGGTACACCGGGGAGCTGTTTCTT. Amino acids: CSARGGPAGGYTGELFL.

The sample holds many counts of this clonotype. The genes are TRBV6-2 or TRBV6-3 and TRBJ2-7; 10 positions agree with TRBD2. J lost 2 bases, V lost 5 bases, and 6 bases had no gene match. Germline V lookup: CDR1 MNHEY, CDR2 SVGEGT. CDR3 size: 15 residues. DNA for the CDR3: TGTGCCAGCAGTCCGGGCAGCGGGGGGGCCTACGAGCAGTACTTC. Translated: CASSPGSGGAYEQYF.

The chain recombines TRBV12-3 or TRBV12-4 with TRBJ1-2; D not resolved. V was shortened by 7 bases and J by 2 bases, with 5 bases between the two germline ends. The CDR3 has 11 amino acids. The CDR3 nucleotides read TGTGCCAGCAACAAAAACTATGGCTACACCTTC. Encoded protein: CASNKNYGYTF.

V is TRBV24-1 and J is TRBJ2-7, with D tentatively TRBD2 (5 bases). CDR1 is KGHDR and CDR2 is SFDVKD in the germline V gene. The CDR3 sequence is 11 residues long. The ends were cut back, 6 bases at V and 7 bases at J, with 9 bases in the middle. CDR3 DNA sequence: TGTGCCACCAGTAATGGGGAGGAGCAGTACTTC. It encodes CATSNGEEQYF.

For this clonotype: Given the absence of the conserved phenylalanine or tryptophan at the CDR3 end, a read error is likely. The chain links TRBV7-8 to TRBJ2-7; 7 bases are shared with TRBD1. CDR3 size: 16 residues. Unmatched junction bases numbered 11, after V lost 6 bases and J lost 0 bases. In germline, CDR1 is SGHVS, CDR2 FQNEAQ. In nucleotides, the CDR3 is TGTGCCAGCAGTTTATCGCGTACAGGGGCCTCCTACGAGCAGTACTCC. Translation: CASSLSRTGASYEQYS.

The V and J genes are TRBV9 and TRBJ1-6; 8 bases map to TRBD1. Germline assignment: CDR1 SGDLS and CDR2 YYNGEE. This CDR3 is 16 amino acids long. V gave up 4 bases and J gave up 6 bases; unmatched junction bases: 9. Written as DNA, the CDR3 is TGTGCCAGCAGCACCGTTGGACAGGGAACTAATTCACCCCTCCACTTT. Protein product: CASSTVGQGTNSPLHF.

The chain combines TRBV2 with TRBJ2-7; D remains ambiguous. V dropped 0 bases and J dropped 2 bases, with 14 bases sitting between them. The V gene's germline CDR1 is SNHLY and CDR2 FYNNEI. CDR3 length: 16 amino acids. This CDR3 reads CASSEALRDLTYEQYF. The CDR3 coding sequence is TGTGCCAGCAGTGAAGCGCTTCGAGACCTAACCTACGAGCAGTACTTC. The entire variable domain, with the rest obtained from reference TRBV2 and TRBJ2-7, is as follows: EPEVTQTPSHQVTQMGQEVILRCVPISNHLYFYWYRQILGQKVEFLVSFYNNEISEKSEIFDDQFSVERPDGSNFTLKIRSTKLEDSAMYFCASSEALRDLTYEQYFGPGTRLTVT.

V is TRBV14 and J is TRBJ2-3; 9 nucleotides match TRBD1. With V trimmed by 4 bases and J by 6 bases, 14 bases remained unmatched. This CDR3 is built from 17 residues. Germline assignment: CDR1 SGHDN and CDR2 FVKESK. The CDR3 nucleotides are TGTGCCAGCAGCCGCTCGCCCGGGGACAGGGTACTCGATACGCAGTATTTT. Amino acids: CASSRSPGDRVLDTQYF.

This clonotype is medium-sized. The chain recombines TRBV7-9 with TRBJ2-7, with D tentatively TRBD2 (6 bases). Germline loops: CDR1 SEHNR, CDR2 FQNEAQ (reference sequence). The CDR3 has 15 residues. V lost 3 bases to trimming and J lost 4 bases, with 16 bases between them. CDR3 protein: CASSFRDWGRYEQYF. CDR3 nucleotides: TGTGCCAGCAGCTTTAGGGACTGGGGGAGGTACGAGCAGTACTTC.

This clonotype was seen repeatedly, ten times or more. This clone may be a read error of a much larger clone one base away. V and J are TRBV3-1 and TRBJ2-7; D not resolved. Germline values: CDR1 LGHDT, CDR2 YNNKEL (reference sequence). This CDR3 region has 12 residues. V lost 4 bases, J lost 2 bases, and 6 bases lay in between. The CDR3 protein is CASSPTPYEQYF. CDR3 in DNA: TGTGCCAGCAGCCCAACCCCCTACGAGCAGTACTTC.

This clonotype was seen a handful of times. This may be a read error: a much more frequent sequence differs by one nucleotide. The chain joins TRBV6-2 or TRBV6-3 to TRBJ1-2, with D maybe TRBD1 (5 bases). The CDR3 has 12 residues. Germline V gene lookup returns CDR1 MNHEY and CDR2 SVGEGT. The CDR3 DNA reads as TGTGCCAGCAGTGGGAGGACATATGGCTGCACCTTC. As protein: CASSGRTYGCTF.

The chain has TRBV10-3 and TRBJ1-4; tentative D call: TRBD1 (5 bases). Germline assignment: CDR1 ENHRY and CDR2 SYGVKD. This CDR3 spans 13 amino acids. Between the trimmed V and J ends, which lost 4 bases and 4 bases, there was a span of 7 bases. CDR3 loop: CAISGDLNEKLFF. In DNA form, the CDR3 reads TGTGCCATCAGTGGGGACCTTAATGAAAAACTGTTTTTT.

This clonotype was detected ten times or more. This chain connects TRBV13 to TRBJ2-1; D remains ambiguous. V lost 0 bases and J lost 7, with 10 bases in between. This CDR3 has 14 residues. Per the germline V gene, CDR1 is PRHDT and CDR2 is FYEKMQ (reference sequence). The CDR3, as DNA: TGTGCCAGCAGCTTAGGCCTAGGGTCAAATGAGCAGTTCTTC. Encoded protein: CASSLGLGSNEQFF.

The chain joins TRBV10-1 to TRBJ2-7; 9 bases agree with TRBD2. Germline CDR1 is WNHNN and CDR2 is SYGVQD (reference sequence). The CDR3 has 15 residues. J lost 2 bases, V lost 8 bases, and 10 bases had no gene match. CDR3: CASVGSLAGAYEQYF. The CDR3 coding sequence is TGCGCCAGCGTGGGATCATTAGCGGGGGCCTACGAGCAGTACTTC.

This clonotype was observed a handful of times. The rearrangement uses TRBV29-1 and TRBJ2-7, with a possible D match to TRBD1 (6 bases). There are 12 residues in the CDR3. Trimming left V 4 bases short and J 5 bases short, with 12 bases between. From germline, CDR1 is SQVTM and CDR2 ANQGSEA. The CDR3 is CSVAAGAHEQYF. The DNA of the CDR3 is TGCAGCGTTGCCGCAGGGGCACACGAGCAGTACTTC.

The chain recombines TRBV19 with TRBJ2-3, with D hard to call. This CDR3 has 14 residues. Trimming took 3 bases from V and 2 from J, leaving 9 bases between them. Germline values: CDR1 LNHDA, CDR2 SQIVND (reference sequence). DNA of the CDR3: TGTGCCAGTAGTATCCTACCAATCACAGATACGCAGTATTTT. Translating gives CASSILPITDTQYF.

The table lists this clonotype with a count of one. The chain has TRBV5-1 and TRBJ2-7; 10 bases are shared with TRBD1. Trimming at V came to 6 bases and at J to 6 bases, leaving 6 bases not matched to a gene. The germline V gene encodes CDR1 SGHRS and CDR2 YFSETQ. CDR3 length: 13 amino acids. The DNA of the CDR3 is TGCGCCAGCACCGGGACAGGGGCCTCCGAGCAGTACTTC. This translates into CASTGTGASEQYF.

V gene TRBV12-3 or TRBV12-4 combines with J gene TRBJ1-2, with TRBD1 matching over 7 bases. This CDR3 is built from 13 residues. V shed 5 bases and J 5 bases; nucleotides not matched to a gene: 5. CDR3 in DNA: TGTGCCAGCAGTAAGGGACAGATTTATGGCTACACCTTC. The encoded protein is CASSKGQIYGYTF.

Concerning this clonotype itself: The junction does not match germline at one end; this may be a read error. The J gene is TRBJ2-3, the V gene TRBV5-1; unclear D gene. The CDR3 is made up of 15 amino acids. Germline V lookup: CDR1 SGHRS, CDR2 YFSETQ. Here the CDR3 reads CASSPLGPRTDTQYF. The DNA for the CDR3 is TGCGCCAGCAGCCCCCTCGGACCTCGCACAGATACGCAGTATTTC.

This clonotype was picked up many times. The chain couples TRBV12-3 or TRBV12-4 to TRBJ2-3, with unresolved D. Trimming pared 0 bases from V and 4 bases from J, leaving 5 bases between. This CDR3 is built from 13 residues. The CDR3 DNA follows: TGTGCCAGCAGTTTAGCAGGTCCAGATACGCAGTATTTT. Protein product: CASSLAGPDTQYF.

This chain's CDR3 is CSARLPGGRSTGELFF. As DNA, the CDR3 is TGCAGTGCTAGACTGCCCGGGGGGCGTAGCACCGGGGAGCTGTTTTTT. The V call is TRBV20-1, the J call TRBJ2-2, with D possibly matching TRBD2 (7 bases). The CDR3 is 16 amino acids. V was clipped by 2 bases and J by 4 bases, with 17 bases between them. Germline values: CDR1 DFQATT, CDR2 SNEGSKA (reference sequence).

V and J are TRBV14 and TRBJ1-4; D call uncertain. There are 14 residues in the CDR3. Per the germline V gene, CDR1 is SGHDN and CDR2 is FVKESK. With 11 bases removed from V and 4 bases from J, the gap between germline ends came to 17 bases. CDR3 in DNA: TGTGCCGGAAGCTTAAGACAAATTAATGAAAAACTGTTTTTT. Residues: CAGSLRQINEKLFF.